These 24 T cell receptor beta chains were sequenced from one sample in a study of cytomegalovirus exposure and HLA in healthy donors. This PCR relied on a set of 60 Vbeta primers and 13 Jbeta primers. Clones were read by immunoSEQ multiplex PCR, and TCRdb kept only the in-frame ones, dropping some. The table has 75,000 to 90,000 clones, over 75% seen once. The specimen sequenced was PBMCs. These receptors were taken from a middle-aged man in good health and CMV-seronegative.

The CDR3 DNA follows: TGTGCCAGCAGCCCGGGACAGGGTTTAGACGAGCAGTACTTC. It translates to CASSPGQGLDEQYF. The chain carries TRBV7-3 and TRBJ2-7, with 9 nucleotides matching TRBD1. The CDR3 spans 14 residues. V gave up 5 bases and J gave up 5 bases; unmatched junction bases: 7. Germline-derived CDR1 and CDR2 are SGHTA and FQGTGA.

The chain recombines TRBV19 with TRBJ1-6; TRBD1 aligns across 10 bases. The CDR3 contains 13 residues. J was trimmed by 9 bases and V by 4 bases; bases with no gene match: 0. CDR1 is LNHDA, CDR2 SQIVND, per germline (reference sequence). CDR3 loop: CASSRDRGSPLHF. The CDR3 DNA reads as TGTGCCAGTAGTAGGGACAGGGGTTCACCCCTCCACTTT. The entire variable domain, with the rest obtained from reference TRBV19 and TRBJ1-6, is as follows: DGGITQSPKYLFRKEGQNVTLSCEQNLNHDAMYWYRQDPGQGLRLIYYSQIVNDFQKGDIAEGYSVSREKKESFPLTVTSAQKNPTAFYLCASSRDRGSPLHFGNGTRLTVT.

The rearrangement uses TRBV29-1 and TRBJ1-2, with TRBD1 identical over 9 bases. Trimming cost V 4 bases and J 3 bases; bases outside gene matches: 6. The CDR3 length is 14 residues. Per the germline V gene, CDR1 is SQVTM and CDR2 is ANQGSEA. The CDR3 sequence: CSVGRQGEDYGYTF. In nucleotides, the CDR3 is TGCAGCGTTGGCCGACAGGGGGAGGACTATGGCTACACCTTC.

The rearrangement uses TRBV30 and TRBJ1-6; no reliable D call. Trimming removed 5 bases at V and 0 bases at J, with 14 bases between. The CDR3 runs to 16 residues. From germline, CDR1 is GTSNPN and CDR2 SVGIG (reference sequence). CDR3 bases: TGTGCCTGGGTCTCCCCGGGGAGCTCCTATAATTCACCCCTCCACTTT. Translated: CAWVSPGSSYNSPLHF.

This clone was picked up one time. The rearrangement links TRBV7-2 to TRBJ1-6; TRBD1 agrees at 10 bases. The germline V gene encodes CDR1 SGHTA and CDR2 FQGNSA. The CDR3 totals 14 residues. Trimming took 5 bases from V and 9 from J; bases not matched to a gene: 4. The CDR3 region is CASSPTGGGSPLHF. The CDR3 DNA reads TGTGCCAGCAGCCCGACAGGGGGCGGTTCACCCCTCCACTTT.

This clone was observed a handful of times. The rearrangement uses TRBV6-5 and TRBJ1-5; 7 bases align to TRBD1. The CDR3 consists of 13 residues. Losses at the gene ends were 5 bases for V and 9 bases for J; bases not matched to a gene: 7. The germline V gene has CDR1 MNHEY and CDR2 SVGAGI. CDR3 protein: CASSTSGGRPQHF. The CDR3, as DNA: TGTGCCAGCAGTACCTCAGGGGGAAGGCCCCAGCATTTT.

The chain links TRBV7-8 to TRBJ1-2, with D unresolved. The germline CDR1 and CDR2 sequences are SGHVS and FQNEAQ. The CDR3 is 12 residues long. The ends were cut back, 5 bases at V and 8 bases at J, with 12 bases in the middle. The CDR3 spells CASSPYSRGYTF. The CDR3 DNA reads TGTGCCAGCAGCCCGTACAGCCGCGGCTACACCTTC. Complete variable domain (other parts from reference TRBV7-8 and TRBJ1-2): GAGVSQSPRYKVAKRGQDVALRCDPISGHVSLFWYQQALGQGPEFLTYFQNEAQLDKSGLPSDRFFAERPEGSVSTLKIQRTQQEDSAVYLCASSPYSRGYTFGSGTRLTVV.

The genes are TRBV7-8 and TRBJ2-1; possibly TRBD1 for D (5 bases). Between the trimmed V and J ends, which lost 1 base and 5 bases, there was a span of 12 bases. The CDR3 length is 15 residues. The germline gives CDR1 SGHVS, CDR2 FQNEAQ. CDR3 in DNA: TGTGCCAGCAGCTTAGGGGCTAGGGGCAACAATGAGCAGTTCTTC. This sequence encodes CASSLGARGNNEQFF.

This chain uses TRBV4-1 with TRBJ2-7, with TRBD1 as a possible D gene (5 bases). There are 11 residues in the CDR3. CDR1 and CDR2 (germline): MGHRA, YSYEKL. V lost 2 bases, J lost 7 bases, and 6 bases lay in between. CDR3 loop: CASSQRTEQYF. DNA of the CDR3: TGCGCCAGCAGCCAACGGACAGAGCAGTACTTC.

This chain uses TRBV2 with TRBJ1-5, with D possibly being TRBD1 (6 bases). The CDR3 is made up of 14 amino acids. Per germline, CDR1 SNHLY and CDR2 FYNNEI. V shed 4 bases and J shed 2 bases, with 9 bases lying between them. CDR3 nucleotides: TGTGCCAGCAGTGTCGGACAGCGCAATCAGCCCCAGCATTTT. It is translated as CASSVGQRNQPQHF.

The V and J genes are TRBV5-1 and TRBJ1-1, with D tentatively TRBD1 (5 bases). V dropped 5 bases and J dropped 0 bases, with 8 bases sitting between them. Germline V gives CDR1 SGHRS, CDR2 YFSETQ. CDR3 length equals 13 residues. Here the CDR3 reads CASRGLLNTEAFF. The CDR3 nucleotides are TGCGCCAGCAGGGGACTCCTGAACACTGAAGCTTTCTTT. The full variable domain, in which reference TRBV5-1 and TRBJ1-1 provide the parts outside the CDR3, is KAGVTQTPRYLIKTRGQQVTLSCSPISGHRSVSWYQQTPGQGLQFLFEYFSETQRNKGNFPGRFSGRQFSNSRSEMNVSTLELGDSALYLCASRGLLNTEAFFGQGTRLTVV.

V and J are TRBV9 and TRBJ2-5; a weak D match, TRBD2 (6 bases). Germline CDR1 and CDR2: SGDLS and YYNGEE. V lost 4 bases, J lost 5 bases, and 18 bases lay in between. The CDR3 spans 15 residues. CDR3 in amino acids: CASSLDSGRGETQYF. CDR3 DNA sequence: TGTGCCAGCAGCCTCGATAGCGGCCGGGGGGAGACCCAGTACTTC.

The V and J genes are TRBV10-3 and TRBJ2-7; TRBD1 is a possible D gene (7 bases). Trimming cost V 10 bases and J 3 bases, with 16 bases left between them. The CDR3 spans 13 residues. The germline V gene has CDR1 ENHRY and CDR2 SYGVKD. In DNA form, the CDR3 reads TGTGCCACCCGCGGGACAGAATTCTACGAGCAGTACTTC. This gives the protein CATRGTEFYEQYF.

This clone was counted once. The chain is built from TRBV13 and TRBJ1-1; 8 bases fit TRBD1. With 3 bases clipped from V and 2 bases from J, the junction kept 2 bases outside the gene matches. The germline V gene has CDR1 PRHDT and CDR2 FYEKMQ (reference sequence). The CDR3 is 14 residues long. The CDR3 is CASSLDRVNTEAFF. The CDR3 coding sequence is TGTGCCAGCAGCTTGGACAGGGTAAACACTGAAGCTTTCTTT.

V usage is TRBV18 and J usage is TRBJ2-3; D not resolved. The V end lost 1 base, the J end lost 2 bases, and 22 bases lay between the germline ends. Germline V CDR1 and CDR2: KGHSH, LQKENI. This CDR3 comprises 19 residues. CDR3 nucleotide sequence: TGTGCCAGCTCACCACGGGCAGGTGGAACATTACGATACACAGATACGCAGTATTTT. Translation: CASSPRAGGTLRYTDTQYF. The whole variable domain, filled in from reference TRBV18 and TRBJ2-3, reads NAGVMQNPRHLVRRRGQEARLRCSPMKGHSHVYWYRQLPEEGLKFMVYLQKENIIDESGMPKERFSAEFPKEGPSILRIQQVVRGDSAAYFCASSPRAGGTLRYTDTQYFGPGTRLTVL.

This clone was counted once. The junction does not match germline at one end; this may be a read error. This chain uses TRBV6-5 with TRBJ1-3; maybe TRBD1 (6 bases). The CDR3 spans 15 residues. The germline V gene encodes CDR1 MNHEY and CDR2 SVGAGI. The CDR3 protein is CASGYSGTTRNTIYF. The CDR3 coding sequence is TGTGCCAGCGGTTACTCTGGGACAACGCGAAACACCATATATTTT.

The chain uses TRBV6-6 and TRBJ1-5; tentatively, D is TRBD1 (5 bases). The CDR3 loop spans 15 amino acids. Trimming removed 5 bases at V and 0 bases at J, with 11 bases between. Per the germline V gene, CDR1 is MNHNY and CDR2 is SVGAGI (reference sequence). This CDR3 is CASSNGQYSNQPQHF. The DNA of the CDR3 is TGTGCCAGCAGTAACGGACAATATAGCAATCAGCCCCAGCATTTT.

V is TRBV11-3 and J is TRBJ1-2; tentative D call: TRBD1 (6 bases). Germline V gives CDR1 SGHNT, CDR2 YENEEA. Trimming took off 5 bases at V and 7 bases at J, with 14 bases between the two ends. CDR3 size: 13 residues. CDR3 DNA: TGTGCCAGCAGCCCTGCATACAGGGTTGGCTACACCTTC. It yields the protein CASSPAYRVGYTF.

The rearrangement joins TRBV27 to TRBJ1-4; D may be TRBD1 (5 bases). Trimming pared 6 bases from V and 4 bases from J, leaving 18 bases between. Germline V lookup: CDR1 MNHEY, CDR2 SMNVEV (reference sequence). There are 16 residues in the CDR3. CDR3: CASSPWAGPDNEKLFF. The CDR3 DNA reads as TGTGCCAGCAGCCCCTGGGCAGGGCCCGATAATGAAAAACTGTTTTTT. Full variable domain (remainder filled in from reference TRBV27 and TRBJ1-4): EAQVTQNPRYLITVTGKKLTVTCSQNMNHEYMSWYRQDPGLGLRQIYYSMNVEVTDKGDVPEGYKVSRKEKRNFPLILESPSPNQTSLYFCASSPWAGPDNEKLFFGSGTQLSVL.

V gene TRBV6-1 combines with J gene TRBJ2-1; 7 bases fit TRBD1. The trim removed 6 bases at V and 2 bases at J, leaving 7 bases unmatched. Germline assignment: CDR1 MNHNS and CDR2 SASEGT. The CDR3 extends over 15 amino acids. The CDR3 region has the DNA TGTGCCAGCAGAAGGGACAGAGAAGCCTACAATGAGCAGTTCTTC. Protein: CASRRDREAYNEQFF.

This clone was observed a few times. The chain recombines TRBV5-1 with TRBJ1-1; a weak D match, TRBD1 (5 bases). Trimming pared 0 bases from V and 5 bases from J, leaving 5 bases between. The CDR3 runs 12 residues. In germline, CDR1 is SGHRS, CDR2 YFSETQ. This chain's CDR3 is CASSLDRTEAFF. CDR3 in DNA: TGCGCCAGCAGCTTGGACAGGACTGAAGCTTTCTTT.

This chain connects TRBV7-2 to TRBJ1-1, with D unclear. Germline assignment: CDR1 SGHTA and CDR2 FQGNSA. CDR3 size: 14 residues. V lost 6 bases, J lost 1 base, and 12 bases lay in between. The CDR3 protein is CASRPGRANTEAFF. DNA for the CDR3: TGTGCCAGCAGACCCGGGAGGGCGAACACTGAAGCTTTCTTT.

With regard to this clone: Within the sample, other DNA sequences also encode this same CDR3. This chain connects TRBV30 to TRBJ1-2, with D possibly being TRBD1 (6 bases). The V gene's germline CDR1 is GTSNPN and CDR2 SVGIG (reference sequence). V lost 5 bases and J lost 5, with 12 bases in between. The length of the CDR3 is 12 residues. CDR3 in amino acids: CAWARTAYGYTF. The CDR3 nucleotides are TGTGCCTGGGCCAGGACAGCTTATGGCTACACCTTC.

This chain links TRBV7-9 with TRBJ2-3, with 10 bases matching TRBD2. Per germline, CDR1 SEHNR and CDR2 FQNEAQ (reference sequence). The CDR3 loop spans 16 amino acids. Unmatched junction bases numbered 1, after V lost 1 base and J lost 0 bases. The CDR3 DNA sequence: TGTGCCAGCAGCTTAGGGACTAGCGGTAGCACAGATACGCAGTATTTT. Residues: CASSLGTSGSTDTQYF.